Listed below are T cell receptor beta chains from one sample, sequenced in a study of blood T cells in healthy people across ages. TCRdb reprocessed the 5' RACE reads via MiXCR and lists one record per CDR3 protein. The sample holds about 1.4 million distinct CDR3 sequences, 45% to 70% seen once. Sequencing input: blood. These receptor sequences come from a man aged 18 to 30 in good health. CDR3s include the opening cysteine and the closing phenylalanine or tryptophan. The D gene is left open where the match is weak. Only some rows state a clone size, as once, few, many or a class for expanded clones.

j_call v_call clone_size d_call cdr3_nt cdr3_aa
TRBJ2-7 TRBV20-1 NA NA TGCAGTGCGGCTCGACTAGACGCCGAGCAGTACTTC CSAARLDAEQYF
TRBJ2-5 TRBV29-1 NA NA TGCAGCGTTGAAGTCCCTGCACAAGAGACCCAGTACTTC CSVEVPAQETQYF
TRBJ2-7 TRBV20-1 once NA TGCAGTGCTAGAATCATTAGGGACGGGATTTACGAGCAGTACTTC CSARIIRDGIYEQYF
TRBJ1-1 TRBV4-3 NA NA TGCGCCAGCAGCCAGCTAAGCGATAGTGGGTCGAACACTGAAGCTTTCTTT CASSQLSDSGSNTEAFF
TRBJ2-1 TRBV6-5 NA NA TGTGCCAGCAGTTACTCAGAAGCCAATGAGCAGTTCTTC CASSYSEANEQFF
TRBJ2-1 TRBV12-3/TRBV12-4 once NA TGTGCCAGCAGTGGACAGAATGACGATGAGCAGTTCTTC CASSGQNDDEQFF
TRBJ2-1 TRBV20-1 few TRBD2 TGCAGTGCTAATAGCGGGATGGATGAGCAGTTCTTC CSANSGMDEQFF
TRBJ2-7 TRBV20-1 few NA TGCAGTGCTAGAACGGGGGAAGCGATTTCCTACGAGCAGTACTTC CSARTGEAISYEQYF
TRBJ2-7 TRBV20-1 NA NA TGCAGTGCCTCAACCGGGACACAATCAACCTACGAGCAGTACTTC CSASTGTQSTYEQYF
TRBJ1-2 TRBV7-6 few NA TGTGCCAGCAGCGCACGTCCGGGAGACTATGGCTACACCTTC CASSARPGDYGYTF
TRBJ1-2 TRBV9 few TRBD1 TGTGCCAGCAGCGTAGGACAGGGTCCCTATGGCTACACCTTC CASSVGQGPYGYTF
TRBJ1-5 TRBV28 NA NA TGTGCCAGCAGTTTATCTGGGGATTTCAATCAGCCCCAGCATTTT CASSLSGDFNQPQHF
TRBJ2-6 TRBV14 once NA TGTGCCAGCAGCCAAGTTGCCGTCTCTGGGGCCAACGTCCTGACTTTC CASSQVAVSGANVLTF
TRBJ2-4 TRBV15 few NA TGTGCCACCAGCAGAGAGGGCGGCTCAATAGCCAAAAACATTCAGTACTTC CATSREGGSIAKNIQYF
TRBJ1-1 TRBV20-1 NA NA TGCAGCGCCGGGGGGGTTTCGGTGAACACTGAAGCTTTCTTT CSAGGVSVNTEAFF
TRBJ1-2 TRBV7-2 NA NA TGTGCCAGCAGCTTACGCCAGGTGTCTAACTATGGCTACACCTTC CASSLRQVSNYGYTF
TRBJ1-1 TRBV5-1 NA NA TGCGCCAGCAGCCCCGAAGTCATGAACACTGAAGCTTTCTTT CASSPEVMNTEAFF
TRBJ2-1 TRBV29-1 NA NA TGCAGCGTGGCTTGGGGGTACAATGAGCAGTTCTTC CSVAWGYNEQFF
TRBJ1-2 TRBV14 once NA TGTGCCAGCAGCCATAGCGGACGGCGGCATAACGGCTACACCTTC CASSHSGRRHNGYTF
TRBJ2-3 TRBV6-5 NA NA TGTGCCAGCACCGCCGGGACGCAGGCAGATACGCAGTATTTT CASTAGTQADTQYF
TRBJ2-5 TRBV27 few NA TGTGCCAGCAGTTCCCCTCCAGCGGAGACCCAGTACTTC CASSSPPAETQYF
TRBJ1-1 TRBV5-1 NA TRBD1 TGCGCCAGCAGCTCCATAGGGACAGGGGTTACTGAAGCTTTCTTT CASSSIGTGVTEAFF
TRBJ2-7 TRBV27 NA NA TGTGCCAGCAGCCCTAGTGGGCGGGGGCAGGACGAGCAGTACTTC CASSPSGRGQDEQYF
TRBJ2-1 TRBV7-9 NA TRBD1 TGTGCCAGCAACTCGAACCAGGACAGGGGGTACAATGAGCAGTTCTTC CASNSNQDRGYNEQFF
TRBJ2-2 TRBV2 once NA TGTGCCAGCCACCCGTTGGGGCAGGGAGGCACCGGGGAGCTGTTTTTT CASHPLGQGGTGELFF
TRBJ2-7 TRBV20-1 NA NA TGCAGTGCTAGTGTGGTTGGTGGCGAGCAGTACTTC CSASVVGGEQYF
TRBJ2-7 TRBV4-1 NA NA TGCGCCAGCAGCCAAGGGGAGAGACCCGAATCCTACGAGCAGTACTTC CASSQGERPESYEQYF
TRBJ2-1 TRBV5-1 NA NA TGCGCCAGCAGCGCCCAATTGGGTGCCGGGCCCAACAATGAGCAGTTCTTC CASSAQLGAGPNNEQFF
TRBJ2-5 TRBV6-1 NA TRBD2 TGTGCCAGCACCCCGGGACTAAAAGAGACCCAGTACTTC CASTPGLKETQYF
TRBJ2-7 TRBV7-9 NA TRBD2 TGTGCCAGCAGTGTAGCGGGTCGATCCTACGAGCAGTACTTC CASSVAGRSYEQYF
TRBJ2-7 TRBV2 NA NA TGTGCCAGCAGTCCCCGCCCGACCATCTACGAGCAGTACTTC CASSPRPTIYEQYF
TRBJ1-5 TRBV5-8 NA TRBD1 TGTGCCAGCAGCTTTAGGACAGGGAAAGGGCATAATCAGCCCCAGCATTTT CASSFRTGKGHNQPQHF
TRBJ2-1 TRBV29-1 NA TRBD2 TGCAACGTTGCGGGGACATATACTTCACTAGCGGGAAACTACAATGAGCAGTTCTTC CNVAGTYTSLAGNYNEQFF
TRBJ1-4 TRBV7-2 NA NA TGTGCCAGCAGCCAAGACGGGGGGCATGGGGAAAAACTGTTTTTT CASSQDGGHGEKLFF
TRBJ2-5 TRBV4-1 NA TRBD2 TGCGCCAGCAGCTCGGGGTCTGCGGGAGACCAAGAGACCCAGTACTTC CASSSGSAGDQETQYF
TRBJ1-2 TRBV29-1 NA NA TGCAGCGTTGAAGGAGCCAGGGCAGGCTATGGCTACACCTTC CSVEGARAGYGYTF
TRBJ1-2 TRBV25-1 many NA TGTGCCAGCAGGACAGGAGACTATGGCTACACCTTC CASRTGDYGYTF